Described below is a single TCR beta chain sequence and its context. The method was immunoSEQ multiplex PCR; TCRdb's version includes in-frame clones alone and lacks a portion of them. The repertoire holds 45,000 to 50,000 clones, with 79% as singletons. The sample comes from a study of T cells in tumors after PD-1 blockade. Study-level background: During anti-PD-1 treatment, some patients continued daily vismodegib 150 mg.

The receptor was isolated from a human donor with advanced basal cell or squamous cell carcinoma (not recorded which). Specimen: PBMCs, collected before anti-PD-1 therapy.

The CDR3 DNA reads as TGTGCCAGCAGTTTCAGCGATTCACCCCTCCACTTT. This gives the protein CASSFSDSPLHF. The genes are TRBV6-6 and TRBJ1-6; D unclear. Trimming stripped 4 bases from V and 8 bases from J, with 6 bases between. The CDR3 loop spans 12 amino acids. Germline CDR1 reads MNHNY; CDR2 reads SVGAGI (reference sequence).